The rows below give T cell receptor beta chains drawn from one sample of a study of T cells after yellow fever vaccination. MiXCR, applied by TCRdb to the 5' RACE reads, yields one record per CDR3 protein. The profile shows 510,000 or so distinct CDR3 sequences, over 15% of them singletons. Here the sequenced sample was PBMCs, taken 15 days after the yellow fever booster vaccination. All receptors derive from a man aged 30-40 years who received the YFV17D yellow fever vaccine. CDR3s include the opening cysteine and the closing phenylalanine or tryptophan. The order of the fields is clone size, D gene, V gene, J gene, CDR3 DNA, CDR3 protein. The D gene is left open where the match is weak. Size tells how often a clone was seen (once, few, many) or the class of an expanded clone, and some rows leave it out.

>.|.|TRBV21-1|TRBJ2-3
TGTGCCAGCAGCAAACCCTGTTTAGGGGCAGCGAGCACAGATACGCAGTATTTT
CASSKPCLGAASTDTQYF
>few|.|TRBV12-3/TRBV12-4|TRBJ2-1
TGTGCCAGCAGTCGAGAGATTAGATTATCCTACAATGAGCAGTTCTTC
CASSREIRLSYNEQFF
>few|.|TRBV5-1|TRBJ2-1
TGCGCCAGCAGCTTACAACCACGGAATGAGCAGTTCTTC
CASSLQPRNEQFF
>.|TRBD2|TRBV20-1|TRBJ2-2
TGCAGTGCGGCCCGGGTCCGGGCGGGAGGGCAGGGGGAGCTGTTTTTT
CSAARVRAGGQGELFF
>.|.|TRBV28|TRBJ2-2
TGTGCCAGCAGTTCCCTGGGGAGCGGGACCGGGGAGCTGTTTTTT
CASSSLGSGTGELFF
>many|.|TRBV18|TRBJ2-7
TGCGCCAGCAGCCCCCCCGGGAGCTACGAGCAGTACTTC
CASSPPGSYEQYF
>.|.|TRBV5-1|TRBJ2-7
TGCGCCAGCAGCTTGGAAGGGTTCAACGAGCAGTACTTC
CASSLEGFNEQYF
>.|.|TRBV18|TRBJ2-4
TGTGCCAGCTCACCACGGAATAGCGAAATAGCCAAAAACATTCAGTACTTC
CASSPRNSEIAKNIQYF
>.|.|TRBV7-2|TRBJ2-4
TGTGCCAGCAGCTTTTCCCCGGGGGTAGCCAAAAACATTCAGTACTTC
CASSFSPGVAKNIQYF
>.|.|TRBV4-3|TRBJ2-1
TGCGCCAGCAGCCAAGCCGGGACCAACAATGAGCAGTTCTTC
CASSQAGTNNEQFF
>few|TRBD1|TRBV7-2|TRBJ1-1
TGTGCCAGCAGCAGAGAGACAGGGTTGGCTGAAGCTTTCTTT
CASSRETGLAEAFF
>few|.|TRBV5-5|TRBJ2-7
TGTGCCAGCAGCTTAGTTCGTGGGCTAGGGATGATGGACGAGCAGTACTTC
CASSLVRGLGMMDEQYF
>.|TRBD2|TRBV20-1|TRBJ2-7
TGCAGTGCTAGCCGGACTAGCGCGGCCTACGAGCAGTACTTC
CSASRTSAAYEQYF
>few|.|TRBV2|TRBJ2-1
TGTGCCAGCCGGCTGGGGAAGCAGTTCTTC
CASRLGKQFF
>few|.|TRBV28|TRBJ2-5
TGTGCCAGCAGTCCCCTTTTTATGATCCAAGAGACCCAGTACTTC
CASSPLFMIQETQYF
>few|.|TRBV28|TRBJ2-7
TGTGCCAGCTTCCCCTTGGGCATTGCAGGTGGGAACCACGAGCAGTACTTC
CASFPLGIAGGNHEQYF
>few|.|TRBV6-5|TRBJ2-7
TGTGCCAGTCGGGAGCCTGATAGTGAGCAGTACTTC
CASREPDSEQYF
>few|.|TRBV24-1|TRBJ2-2
TGTGCCACCAGTGACCCTGCGCGCCAGGAGTTCGGGGAGCTGTTTTTT
CATSDPARQEFGELFF
>few|TRBD2|TRBV20-1|TRBJ2-7
TGCAGTGCTAGTCGCGGGGGAGCCTACGAGCAGTACTTC
CSASRGGAYEQYF
>few|.|TRBV30|TRBJ2-7
TGTGCCCAGAGGGTACAAGCGACCTACGAGCAGTACTTC
CAQRVQATYEQYF
>.|TRBD2|TRBV6-1|TRBJ2-7
TGTGCCAGCAGTGAAGCGCTTTGGCTAGCGGGAGGGCCGTTCTACGAGCAGTACTTC
CASSEALWLAGGPFYEQYF
>few|.|TRBV14|TRBJ2-5
TGTGCCAGCAGCCTCCCAGTTTCCCTGCAGACCCAGTACTTC
CASSLPVSLQTQYF
>few|TRBD2|TRBV5-6|TRBJ2-4
TGTGCCAGCAGCACCGGACTAGCGGGAGGGCACGGGAACATTCAGTACTTC
CASSTGLAGGHGNIQYF
>few|.|TRBV20-1|TRBJ2-1
TGCAGTGCTAGTAGGCTGGGTAACTACAATGAGCAGTTCTTC
CSASRLGNYNEQFF
>few|.|TRBV4-3|TRBJ2-2
TGCGCCAGCAGCCACGACACGGGGCCCGGGGAGCTGTTTTTT
CASSHDTGPGELFF
>.|TRBD1|TRBV28|TRBJ2-7
TGTGCCAGCTCCCTAGGACAGGGGGCGCGTGAGCAGTACTTC
CASSLGQGAREQYF
>.|.|TRBV30|TRBJ2-1
TGTGCCTGGGGGAGGAGGGGGCAACTATACAATGAGCAGTTCTTC
CAWGRRGQLYNEQFF
>few|TRBD2|TRBV12-3/TRBV12-4|TRBJ2-1
TGTGCCAGCAGCCCCAGAGCGGGAGGGCCCTCCTACAATGAGCAGTTCTTC
CASSPRAGGPSYNEQFF
>.|.|TRBV10-3|TRBJ1-2
TGTGCCATCAGAGGGGGGAGACAGAGACATGGCTACACCTTC
CAIRGGRQRHGYTF
>.|TRBD2|TRBV11-1|TRBJ2-1
TGTGCCAGCAGCTTTACCCCCTCTAGCGGGAGAGCCTACAATGAGCAGTTCTTC
CASSFTPSSGRAYNEQFF
>.|TRBD2|TRBV12-3/TRBV12-4|TRBJ2-7
TGTGCCAGCAGTTTTCGTCTCCTAGCGGGAGGTGCTCCCGAGCAGTACTTC
CASSFRLLAGGAPEQYF
>.|.|TRBV6-5|TRBJ2-7
TGTGCCAGCAGTTCCCCAGGAAGCGAGCAGTACTTC
CASSSPGSEQYF
>few|TRBD2|TRBV27|TRBJ2-7
TGTGCCAGCAGTACACCACTAGCGGGAGCTTACGAGCAGTACTTC
CASSTPLAGAYEQYF
>.|TRBD1|TRBV20-1|TRBJ2-1
TGCAGTGCTTCCCCAGGGGGCGTACCGAATGAGCAGTTCTTC
CSASPGGVPNEQFF
>.|TRBD2|TRBV20-1|TRBJ2-1
TGCAGTGCTAGTGAGCGGGAGGCCCGGAATGAGCAGTTCTTC
CSASEREARNEQFF
>.|.|TRBV9|TRBJ2-5
TGTGCCAGCAGCCCCCTGGGAGTTGAAGAGACCCAGTACTTC
CASSPLGVEETQYF
>.|.|TRBV29-1|TRBJ2-3
TGCAGCACGAGAATAGCGGTTGGCACAGATACGCAGTATTTT
CSTRIAVGTDTQYF
>few|.|TRBV6-1|TRBJ2-7
TGTGCCAGCAGGCCCACAGGGAAGGGCTACGAGCAGTACTTC
CASRPTGKGYEQYF